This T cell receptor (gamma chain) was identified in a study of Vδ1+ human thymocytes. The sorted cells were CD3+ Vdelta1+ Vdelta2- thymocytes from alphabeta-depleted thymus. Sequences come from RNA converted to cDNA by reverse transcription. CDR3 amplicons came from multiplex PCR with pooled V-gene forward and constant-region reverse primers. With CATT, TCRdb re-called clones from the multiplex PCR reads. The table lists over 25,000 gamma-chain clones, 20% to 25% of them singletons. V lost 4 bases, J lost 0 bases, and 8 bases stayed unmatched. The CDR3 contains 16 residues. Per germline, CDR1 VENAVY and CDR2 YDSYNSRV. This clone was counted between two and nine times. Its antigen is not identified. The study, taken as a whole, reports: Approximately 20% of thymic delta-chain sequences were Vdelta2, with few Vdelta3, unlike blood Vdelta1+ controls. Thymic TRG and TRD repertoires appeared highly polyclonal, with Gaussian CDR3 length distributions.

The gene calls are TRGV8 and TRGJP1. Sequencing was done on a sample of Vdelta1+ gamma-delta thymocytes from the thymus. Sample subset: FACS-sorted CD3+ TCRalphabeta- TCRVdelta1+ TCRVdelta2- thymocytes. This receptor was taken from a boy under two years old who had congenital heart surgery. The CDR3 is CATWDVHNTTGWFKIF. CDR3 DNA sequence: TGTGCCACCTGGGACGTTCACAATACCACTGGTTGGTTCAAGATATTT.